This T cell receptor beta chain was found in a study of memory CD4+ T cells and cytomegalovirus serostatus. Some clones are missing from TCRdb's copy, which holds only in-frame ones; the method was immunoSEQ multiplex PCR. In the table there are tens of thousands of clones, roughly 72% of which are singletons. Single viable CD3+CD4+CD8-CD45RO+ cells were sorted as the memory CD4+ T cells. CDR3 size: 13 residues. V was shortened by 7 bases and J by 6 bases, with 13 bases between the two germline ends. Germline CDR1 SGHTA, CDR2 FQGNSA. This TCR came from an adult in good health and CMV-seronegative. The rearrangement uses TRBV7-2 and TRBJ1-5; no clear D gene. The sequenced material came from memory CD4+ T cells from blood. The CDR3 protein is CASNSPPGQPQHF. CDR3 sequence (DNA): TGTGCCAGCAACAGCCCTCCGGGTCAGCCCCAGCATTTT.